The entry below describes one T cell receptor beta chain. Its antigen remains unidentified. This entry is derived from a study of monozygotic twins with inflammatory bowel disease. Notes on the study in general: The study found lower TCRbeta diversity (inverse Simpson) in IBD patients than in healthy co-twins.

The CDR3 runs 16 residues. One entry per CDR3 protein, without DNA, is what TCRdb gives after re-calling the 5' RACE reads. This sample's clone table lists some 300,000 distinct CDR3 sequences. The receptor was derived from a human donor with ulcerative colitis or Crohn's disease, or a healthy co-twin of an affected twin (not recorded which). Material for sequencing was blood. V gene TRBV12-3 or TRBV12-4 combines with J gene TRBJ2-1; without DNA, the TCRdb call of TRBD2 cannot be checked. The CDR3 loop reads CASIKVSGSSYNEQFF.